Only a few counts were recorded for the clone carrying this T cell receptor (beta chain). What it binds is unknown. The sample originates from a study of identical twins. Regarding the study as a whole: Among monozygotic twins, out-of-frame TCR alpha sharing exceeded what models predicted. Sequences that were beta out-of-frame showed weaker excess twin sharing.

In TCRdb, the 5' RACE reads were re-called with MiXCR into one record per CDR3 protein. The data contain about 240,000 distinct CDR3 sequences, roughly a tenth of them seen just once; the ten biggest clones take up approximately 9.1%. The donors were all healthy and Caucasian. Germline V gene lookup returns CDR1 LNHDA and CDR2 SQIVND (reference sequence). Trimming removed 3 bases from V and 7 bases from J; junction bases left unmatched: 9. This CDR3 has 14 residues. The J gene is TRBJ2-7, the V gene TRBV19, with 7 bases lining up with TRBD1. The sample comprised memory T cells sorted from blood. This receptor was obtained from a man aged 45 to 65 in good health. The DNA of the CDR3 is TGTGCCAGTAGTATGAGACAGGGTCGCTTGGAGCAGTACTTC. This encodes CASSMRQGRLEQYF.